The 30 T cell receptor beta chains listed next were all sequenced from one sample in a study of cytomegalovirus exposure and HLA in healthy donors (TCRdb year 2017). Library method: the immunoSEQ multiplex PCR assay. The multiplex PCR relied on a mix of 60 forward primers for TCR Vbeta segments and 13 reverse primers for TCR Jbeta segments. Entries here come from immuneACCESS through TCRdb and include only in-frame sequences with V and J called. Some clones fail to appear in such tables; in the studies checked, an unresolved V gene covers under half of the shortfall, and the cause of the remainder is unknown. The sample data list 80,000 or so clones, and under 80% of these were observed just once. The ten top clones hold approximately 20% of the sample. Material: PBMCs. The receptors here all came from a man under 40 in good health and CMV-seropositive.

This CDR3 reads CASSYLRLMNTEAFF. In DNA, the CDR3 is TGTGCCAGCAGTTACCTTCGACTTATGAACACTGAAGCTTTCTTT. This chain connects TRBV6-5 to TRBJ1-1; no firm D call. V was shortened by 2 bases and J by 0 bases, with 10 bases between the two germline ends. Looked up from germline, CDR1 is MNHEY and CDR2 is SVGAGI. CDR3 length equals 15 residues.

To note about this clone: Other nucleotide sequences from this sample produce the same CDR3. In DNA form, the CDR3 reads TGTGCCAGCAGCCCGGGACTACAAGAGACCCAGTACTTC. It is translated as CASSPGLQETQYF. This rearrangement joins TRBV4-2 to TRBJ2-5; 7 bases are shared with TRBD2. V was pared by 4 bases and J by 2 bases, with 1 base of the junction left unmatched. Germline lookup yields CDR1 LGHNA and CDR2 YNFKEQ. The CDR3 has 13 residues.

The rearrangement links TRBV29-1 to TRBJ1-2; TRBD1 matches 8 bases. The V gene end was trimmed by 7 bases and the J gene end by 2 bases; junction bases not matched to a gene: 6. The V gene's germline CDR1 is SQVTM and CDR2 ANQGSEA. This CDR3 region has 13 residues. CDR3 DNA: TGCAGCGCCAGGAGACAGGGGAACTATGGCTACACCTTC. This translates into CSARRQGNYGYTF. Combining the CDR3 with reference TRBV29-1 and TRBJ1-2 gives the whole variable domain SAVISQKPSRDICQRGTSLTIQCQVDSQVTMMFWYRQQPGQSLTLIATANQGSEATYESGFVIDKFPISRPNLTFSTLTVSNMSPEDSSIYLCSARRQGNYGYTFGSGTRLTVV.

This chain links TRBV4-3 with TRBJ1-2, with 7 nucleotides matching TRBD1. This CDR3 is 13 amino acids long. Looked up from germline, CDR1 is LGHNA and CDR2 is YSLEER. J lost 8 bases, V lost 0 bases, and 3 bases had no gene match. The CDR3: CASSQDQQGGYTF. The CDR3 bases are TGCGCCAGCAGCCAAGATCAACAGGGGGGCTACACCTTC.

The chain carries TRBV4-2 and TRBJ2-5, with D tentatively TRBD2 (6 bases). The ends were cut back, 0 bases at V and 5 bases at J, with 16 bases in the middle. The germline CDR1 and CDR2 sequences are LGHNA and YNFKEQ. The length of the CDR3 is 16 residues. CDR3 residues: CASSQDWQGGVETQYF. Here the CDR3 DNA reads TGTGCCAGCAGCCAAGATTGGCAGGGAGGTGTGGAGACCCAGTACTTC.

The genes are TRBV5-1 and TRBJ1-2; 11 nucleotides line up with TRBD1. CDR3 size: 15 residues. Germline V CDR1 and CDR2: SGHRS, YFSETQ. The ends lost 2 bases at V and 5 bases at J; junction bases unmatched: 5. DNA of the CDR3: TGCGCCAGCAGCTTAGGACAGGGGGCGGGGTATGGCTACACCTTC. Encoded protein: CASSLGQGAGYGYTF.

The chain combines TRBV2 with TRBJ1-1; 7 bases line up with TRBD1. The length of the CDR3 is 14 residues. The V gene's germline CDR1 is SNHLY and CDR2 FYNNEI. V shed 9 bases and J 1 base; nucleotides not matched to a gene: 8. Here the CDR3 DNA reads TGTGCCAGAAAGACCGGGACAGCGAACACTGAAGCTTTCTTT. Its protein is CARKTGTANTEAFF.

The rearrangement links TRBV5-1 to TRBJ1-1; possibly TRBD1 for D (6 bases). The V and J ends lost 2 bases and 4 bases respectively, with 12 bases between them. The CDR3 runs 14 residues. The germline V gene has CDR1 SGHRS and CDR2 YFSETQ. In DNA, the CDR3 is TGCGCCAGCAGCTTCAGGGGTTCTCGCACTGAAGCTTTCTTT. Its translation: CASSFRGSRTEAFF.

This clone was observed a handful of times. The V call is TRBV25-1, the J call TRBJ2-5, with 11 bases aligning to TRBD1. The CDR3 consists of 14 residues. Germline V gives CDR1 MGHDK, CDR2 SYGVNS. V was clipped by 9 bases and J by 4 bases; unmatched bases: 7. The CDR3 coding sequence is TGTGCCAGTATTGGGACAGGGGGAAGAGAGACCCAGTACTTC. Protein product: CASIGTGGRETQYF.

The chain is built from TRBV19 and TRBJ1-1; TRBD1 aligns across 7 bases. J lost 5 bases, V lost 4 bases, and 7 bases had no gene match. This CDR3 comprises 14 residues. Germline CDR1 is LNHDA and CDR2 is SQIVND (reference sequence). CDR3 DNA sequence: TGTGCCAGTAGTACGACAGGGACGGGGACTGAAGCTTTCTTT. Protein: CASSTTGTGTEAFF.

J is TRBJ1-2 and V is TRBV6-1; D is unresolved. Germline V gene lookup returns CDR1 MNHNS and CDR2 SASEGT. The CDR3 runs 15 residues. The germline V and J ends were trimmed by 2 bases and 1 base, with 11 bases remaining between them. CDR3 region: CASSEHPEGNYGYTF. CDR3 in DNA: TGTGCCAGCAGTGAACATCCGGAGGGTAACTATGGCTACACCTTC.

The V and J genes are TRBV5-4 and TRBJ2-1; 12 bases are shared with TRBD2. The CDR3 sequence is 15 residues long. J was trimmed by 5 bases and V by 3 bases; bases with no gene match: 3. Germline CDR1 is SGHNT and CDR2 is YYREEE (reference sequence). The CDR3 DNA sequence: TGTGCCAGCAGCTCACGGACTAGCGGGGACAATGAGCAGTTCTTC. This codes for CASSSRTSGDNEQFF.

The table lists this clone with a few counts. The chain combines TRBV6-5 with TRBJ2-7, with 8 bases aligning to TRBD2. The CDR3 is made up of 16 amino acids. V lost 2 bases, J lost 0 bases, and 6 bases stayed unmatched. Germline V gene data show CDR1 as MNHEY and CDR2 as SVGAGI. Written as DNA, the CDR3 is TGTGCCAGCAGTTACGTCCCGGGGGGGAGCTCCTACGAGCAGTACTTC. The encoded protein is CASSYVPGGSSYEQYF.

J is TRBJ1-2 and V is TRBV6-5; tentative D call: TRBD1 (5 bases). Germline V CDR1 and CDR2: MNHEY, SVGAGI. This CDR3 contains 13 residues. Trimming pared 2 bases from V and 7 bases from J, leaving 11 bases between. CDR3 amino acids: CASSYGQGGGYTF. In nucleotides, the CDR3 is TGTGCCAGCAGTTACGGCCAGGGTGGTGGCTACACCTTC.

This chain joins TRBV5-6 and TRBJ2-3; 10 nucleotides match TRBD2. This CDR3 comprises 15 residues. Germline V gene data show CDR1 as SGHDT and CDR2 as YYEEEE. J was trimmed by 3 bases and V by 2 bases; bases with no gene match: 3. The CDR3 DNA sequence: TGTGCCAGCAGCTTAGCTAGCGGGGGAACAGATACGCAGTATTTT. It translates to CASSLASGGTDTQYF.

The rearrangement links TRBV30 to TRBJ1-1; weak D call: TRBD1 (5 bases). CDR3 length equals 14 residues. V was pared by 5 bases and J by 7 bases, with 20 bases between. From germline, CDR1 is GTSNPN and CDR2 SVGIG (reference sequence). CDR3 region: CAWDWGVAGGEAFF. CDR3 DNA: TGTGCCTGGGATTGGGGGGTCGCGGGGGGTGAAGCTTTCTTT.

This clone turned up a few times. Germline and junction disagree at one end, which may indicate a read error. The chain is built from TRBV28 and TRBJ1-2; no definite D call. The CDR3 covers 12 residues. Germline V gene lookup returns CDR1 MDHEN and CDR2 SYDVKM. CDR3 sequence: CASSSRVVGCTF. CDR3 in DNA: TGTGCCAGCAGCTCCCGGGTTGTCGGCTGCACCTTC.

The chain combines TRBV5-8 with TRBJ2-7; 7 bases line up with TRBD1. Looked up from germline, CDR1 is SGHTS and CDR2 is YDEGEE. This CDR3 spans 14 amino acids. V gave up 0 bases and J gave up 3 bases; unmatched junction bases: 3. The CDR3 DNA is TGTGCCAGCAGCTTGGCCGGGACAGACTACGAGCAGTACTTC. Its protein is CASSLAGTDYEQYF.

This clone was found many times. The chain links TRBV5-1 to TRBJ1-3; 8 bases are a match to TRBD1. V lost 4 bases to trimming and J lost 2 bases; unmatched junction nucleotides: 5. In germline, CDR1 is SGHRS, CDR2 YFSETQ. This CDR3 comprises 15 residues. The CDR3 sequence is CASSLTGGTGNTIYF. In DNA, the CDR3 is TGCGCCAGCAGCCTTACAGGGGGAACTGGAAACACCATATATTTT.

In its sample, this clone was seen once. V usage is TRBV19 and J usage is TRBJ2-2; TRBD1 might be the D (7 bases). The CDR3 is 13 amino acids. Germline V gene sequence: CDR1 LNHDA, CDR2 SQIVND (reference sequence). V was shortened by 9 bases and J by 6 bases, with 14 bases between the two germline ends. The CDR3 loop reads CASRGVGAGELFF. Here the CDR3 DNA reads TGTGCCAGCAGGGGGGTTGGGGCCGGGGAGCTGTTTTTT.

The V and J genes are TRBV29-1 and TRBJ2-7; the match to TRBD1 covers 7 bases. V was pared by 6 bases and J by 5 bases, with 10 bases of the junction left unmatched. This CDR3 has 13 amino acids. Germline V CDR1 and CDR2: SQVTM, ANQGSEA. CDR3 nucleotide sequence: TGCAGCGTGAGGGGAAGGGGGCTCCACGAGCAGTACTTC. Translation gives CSVRGRGLHEQYF.

The rearrangement joins TRBV23-1 to TRBJ2-7, with D possibly matching TRBD1 (5 bases). TRBV23-1 is classed as an ORF, of uncertain function. This CDR3 comprises 15 residues. V was pared by 0 bases and J by 2 bases, with 11 bases between. CDR3 sequence (DNA): TGCGCCAGCAGTCAATCGGCCCAGGGCCCCTACGAGCAGTACTTC. It specifies CASSQSAQGPYEQYF.

This clone appeared once. The rearrangement uses TRBV5-6 and TRBJ2-3, with TRBD2 matching 11 bases. J gave up 2 bases and V 4 bases, and 9 bases lay outside the gene matches. The CDR3 covers 17 residues. The V gene's germline CDR1 is SGHDT and CDR2 YYEEEE. CDR3 DNA sequence: TGTGCCAGCAGCCTAACCCTAGCGGGAGGCATCACAGATACGCAGTATTTT. Its protein is CASSLTLAGGITDTQYF.

The chain is built from TRBV6-1 and TRBJ2-7; D is unresolved. CDR3 length: 10 residues. V lost 8 bases, J lost 3 bases, and 5 bases lay in between. The germline CDR1 and CDR2 sequences are MNHNS and SASEGT. The CDR3 region is CASSVYEQYF. Here the CDR3 DNA reads TGTGCCAGCTCGGTCTACGAGCAGTACTTC.

Points on this clone: Mismatch with germline at one junction end may stem from a read error. The chain carries TRBV30 and TRBJ1-5, with TRBD1 identical over 7 bases. The CDR3 totals 13 residues. Germline assignment: CDR1 GTSNPN and CDR2 SVGIG (reference sequence). The CDR3 DNA is TGTGCCTGGAGAGGGCAGGGGGATCAGCCCCAGAATTTT. Its translation: CAWRGQGDQPQNF.

This chain uses TRBV18 with TRBJ1-1; the D is unclear. Germline V gene sequence: CDR1 KGHSH, CDR2 LQKENI. Trimming removed 1 base from V and 4 bases from J, with 10 bases in between. The CDR3 runs 14 residues. The CDR3 loop reads CASSPQEVVTEAFF. CDR3 coding DNA: TGTGCCAGCTCACCACAGGAGGTGGTCACTGAAGCTTTCTTT.

The chain joins TRBV7-9 to TRBJ2-3; 9 bases agree with TRBD2. This CDR3 region has 13 residues. With V trimmed by 8 bases and J by 5 bases, 5 bases remained unmatched. Germline values: CDR1 SEHNR, CDR2 FQNEAQ (reference sequence). CDR3 sequence (DNA): TGTGCCAGCGTGGCGGGAGGGTTAGATACGCAGTATTTT. Translating gives CASVAGGLDTQYF.

The chain recombines TRBV6-6 with TRBJ1-1, with D possibly matching TRBD1 (6 bases). V gave up 5 bases and J gave up 6 bases, with 19 bases separating them. The CDR3 totals 15 residues. Germline CDR1 MNHNY, CDR2 SVGAGI (reference sequence). The CDR3 sequence: CASSPPGHLFAEAFF. DNA of the CDR3: TGTGCCAGCAGTCCCCCGGGACATCTTTTCGCTGAAGCTTTCTTT.

The chain links TRBV13 to TRBJ1-2, with 8 bases that match TRBD1. The junction had 2 bases not matched to a gene; V was cut back by 3 bases and J by 2 bases. CDR3 length equals 14 residues. Germline lookup yields CDR1 PRHDT and CDR2 FYEKMQ (reference sequence). CDR3 residues: CASSLGQVNYGYTF. The CDR3 DNA follows: TGTGCCAGCAGCTTGGGACAGGTCAACTATGGCTACACCTTC.

This clone appeared a few times. This chain links TRBV15 with TRBJ2-7; 9 nucleotides line up with TRBD1. V shed 6 bases, J shed 5 bases, and the junction held 11 bases outside the gene matches. The CDR3 covers 15 residues. The germline CDR1 and CDR2 sequences are LNHNV and YYDKDF (reference sequence). CDR3: CATSTLRDREDEQYF. CDR3 coding DNA: TGTGCCACCAGTACTCTTCGGGACAGGGAAGACGAGCAGTACTTC.